This T cell receptor beta chain emerged from a study of human T cells and chemical hapten exposure. Study overall: Throughout a study of approximately 25 weeks, patients underwent weekly scalp administration of diphenylcyclopropenone doses. TCR yield per sample varied, mainly due to pooled library volumes. After 6 days, upper back 0.01% DPC patch tests were scored. Study observations and caveats: Large CDR3 similarity clusters arose significantly more often from expanded TCRs than from controls.

TCRdb called the RACE reads again in MiXCR, with one record for every CDR3 protein. The repertoire holds some 360,000 distinct CDR3 sequences, with approximately 5% as singletons. Trimming took 3 bases from V and 0 from J, leaving 11 bases between them. The CDR3 spans 15 residues. CDR1 DFQATT and CDR2 SNEGSKA come from the germline V gene (reference sequence). Regarding time point: pre-sensitization, week 0. Treatment given: therapeutic diphenylcyclopropenone sensitization with weekly scalp DPC. This clonotype appeared a few times. Its cognate antigen is unknown. This sample comprised whole blood, obtained in connection with sensitization to the hapten diphenylcyclopropenone (DPC). The chain combines TRBV20-1 with TRBJ2-2, with D unclear. This clonotype originated in a woman between 45 and 60 years old with alopecia areata. Some clones in this sample may be carry-over from other donors' samples. The CDR3 DNA follows: TGCAGTGCTAGTAGAGGCCCGTCGAACACCGGGGAGCTGTTTTTT. Protein sequence: CSASRGPSNTGELFF.